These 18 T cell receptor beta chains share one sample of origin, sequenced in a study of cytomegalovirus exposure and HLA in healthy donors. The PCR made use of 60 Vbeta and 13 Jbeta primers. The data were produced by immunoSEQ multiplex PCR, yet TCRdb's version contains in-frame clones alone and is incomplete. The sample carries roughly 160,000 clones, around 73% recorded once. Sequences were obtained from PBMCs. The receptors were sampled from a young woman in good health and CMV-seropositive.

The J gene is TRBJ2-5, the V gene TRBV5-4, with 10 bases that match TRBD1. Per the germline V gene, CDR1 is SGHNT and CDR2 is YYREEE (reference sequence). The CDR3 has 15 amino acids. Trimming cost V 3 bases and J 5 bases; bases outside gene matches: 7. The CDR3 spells CASSSLTGGGETQYF. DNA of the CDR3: TGTGCCAGCAGCTCACTGACAGGGGGCGGGGAGACCCAGTACTTC.

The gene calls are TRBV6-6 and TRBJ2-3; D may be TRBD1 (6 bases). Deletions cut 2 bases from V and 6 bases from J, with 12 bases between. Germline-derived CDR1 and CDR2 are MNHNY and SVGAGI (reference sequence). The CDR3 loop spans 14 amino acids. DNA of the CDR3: TGTGCCAGCAGTTACCCCTCACAGGGCGATACGCAGTATTTT. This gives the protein CASSYPSQGDTQYF.

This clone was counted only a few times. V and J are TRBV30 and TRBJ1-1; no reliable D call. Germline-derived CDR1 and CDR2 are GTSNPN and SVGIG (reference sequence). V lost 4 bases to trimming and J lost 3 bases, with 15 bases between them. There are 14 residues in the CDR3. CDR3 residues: CAWIASGFDTEAFF. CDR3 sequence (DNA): TGTGCCTGGATAGCCAGCGGGTTTGACACTGAAGCTTTCTTT.

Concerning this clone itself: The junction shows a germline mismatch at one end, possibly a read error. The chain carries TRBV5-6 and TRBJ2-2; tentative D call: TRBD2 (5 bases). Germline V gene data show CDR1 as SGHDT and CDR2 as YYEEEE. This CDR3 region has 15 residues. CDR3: CASSSHSANTGELSF. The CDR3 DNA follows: TGTGCCAGCAGCTCCCACAGTGCGAACACCGGGGAGCTGTCTTTT.

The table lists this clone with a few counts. CDR3 in amino acids: CASSWGMSQETQYF. DNA of the CDR3: TGTGCCAGCAGTTGGGGCATGAGCCAAGAGACCCAGTACTTC. This chain joins TRBV6-5 and TRBJ2-5; D perhaps matches TRBD1 (5 bases). V lost 4 bases and J lost 1, with 10 bases in between. Germline loops: CDR1 MNHEY, CDR2 SVGAGI. The CDR3 length is 14 residues.

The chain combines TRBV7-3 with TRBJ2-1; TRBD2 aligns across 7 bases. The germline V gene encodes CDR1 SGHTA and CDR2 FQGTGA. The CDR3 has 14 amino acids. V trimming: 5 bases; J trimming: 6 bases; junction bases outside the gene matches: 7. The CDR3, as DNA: TGTGCCAGCAGCCCCCGAGCGGGGCTCAATGAGCAGTTCTTC. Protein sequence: CASSPRAGLNEQFF.

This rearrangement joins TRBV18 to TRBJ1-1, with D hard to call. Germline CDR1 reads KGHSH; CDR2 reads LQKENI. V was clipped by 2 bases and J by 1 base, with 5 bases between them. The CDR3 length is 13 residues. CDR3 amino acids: CASSPSQNTEAFF. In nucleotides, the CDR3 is TGTGCCAGCTCACCAAGCCAGAACACTGAAGCTTTCTTT.

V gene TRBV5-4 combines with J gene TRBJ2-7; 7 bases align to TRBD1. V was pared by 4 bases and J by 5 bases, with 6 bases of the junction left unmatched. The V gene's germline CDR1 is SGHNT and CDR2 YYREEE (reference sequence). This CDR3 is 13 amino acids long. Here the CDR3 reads CASSQGQKDEQYF. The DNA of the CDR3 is TGTGCCAGCAGCCAGGGACAGAAGGACGAGCAGTACTTC.

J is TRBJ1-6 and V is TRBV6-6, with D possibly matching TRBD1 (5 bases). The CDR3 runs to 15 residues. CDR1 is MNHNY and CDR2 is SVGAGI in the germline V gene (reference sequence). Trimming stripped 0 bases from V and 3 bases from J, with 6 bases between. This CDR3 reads CASSYSDSYNSPLHF. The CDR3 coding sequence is TGTGCCAGCAGTTACTCCGACAGCTATAATTCACCCCTCCACTTT.

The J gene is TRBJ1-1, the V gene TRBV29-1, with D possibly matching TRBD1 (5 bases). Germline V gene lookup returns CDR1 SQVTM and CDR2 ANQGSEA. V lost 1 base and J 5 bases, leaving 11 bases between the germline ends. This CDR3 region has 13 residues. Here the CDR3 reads CSVEVRQGTEAFF. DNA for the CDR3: TGCAGCGTTGAAGTGAGGCAGGGAACTGAAGCTTTCTTT. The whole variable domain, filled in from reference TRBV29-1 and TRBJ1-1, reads SAVISQKPSRDICQRGTSLTIQCQVDSQVTMMFWYRQQPGQSLTLIATANQGSEATYESGFVIDKFPISRPNLTFSTLTVSNMSPEDSSIYLCSVEVRQGTEAFFGQGTRLTVV.

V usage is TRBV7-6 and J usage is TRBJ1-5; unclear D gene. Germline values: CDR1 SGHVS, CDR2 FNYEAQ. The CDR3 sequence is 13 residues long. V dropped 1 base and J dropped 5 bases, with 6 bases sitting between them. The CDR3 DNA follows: TGTGCCAGCAGCTTAGGAGTGGATCAGCCCCAGCATTTT. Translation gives CASSLGVDQPQHF. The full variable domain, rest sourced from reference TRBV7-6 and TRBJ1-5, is GAGVSQSPRYKVTKRGQDVALRCDPISGHVSLYWYRQALGQGPEFLTYFNYEAQQDKSGLPNDRFSAERPEGSISTLTIQRTEQRDSAMYRCASSLGVDQPQHFGDGTRLSIL.

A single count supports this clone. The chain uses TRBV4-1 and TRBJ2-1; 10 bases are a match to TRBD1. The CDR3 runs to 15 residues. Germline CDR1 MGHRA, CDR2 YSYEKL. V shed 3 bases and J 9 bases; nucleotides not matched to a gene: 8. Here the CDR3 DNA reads TGCGCCAGCAGCCAGGTGGACAGGGGGGGCGGTGAGCAGTTCTTC. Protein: CASSQVDRGGGEQFF.

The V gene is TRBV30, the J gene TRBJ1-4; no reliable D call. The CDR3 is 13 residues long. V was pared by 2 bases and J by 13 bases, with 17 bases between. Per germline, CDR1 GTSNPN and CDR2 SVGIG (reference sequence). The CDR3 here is CAWSRGPTVRLFF. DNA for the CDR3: TGTGCCTGGAGTCGCGGGCCGACGGTTCGACTGTTTTTT.

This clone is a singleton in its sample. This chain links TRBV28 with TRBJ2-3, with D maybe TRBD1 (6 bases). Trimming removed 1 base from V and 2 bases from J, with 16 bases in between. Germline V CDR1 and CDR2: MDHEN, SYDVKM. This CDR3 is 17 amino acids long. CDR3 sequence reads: CASSLLPGDSYTDTQYF. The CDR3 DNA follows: TGTGCCAGCAGTTTATTGCCAGGGGATTCTTACACAGATACGCAGTATTTT.

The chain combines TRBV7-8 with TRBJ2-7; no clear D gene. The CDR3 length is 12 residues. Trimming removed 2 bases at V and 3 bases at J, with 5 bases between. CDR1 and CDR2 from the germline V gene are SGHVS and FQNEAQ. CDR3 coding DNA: TGTGCCAGCAGCTTAACAGACTACGAGCAGTACTTC. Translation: CASSLTDYEQYF.

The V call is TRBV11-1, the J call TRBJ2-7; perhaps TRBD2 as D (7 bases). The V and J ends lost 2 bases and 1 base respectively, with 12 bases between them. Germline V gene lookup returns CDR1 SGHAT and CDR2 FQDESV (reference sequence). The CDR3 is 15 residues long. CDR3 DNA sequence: TGTGCCAGCAGCTTATTAGGGGGGGCATCCTACGAGCAGTACTTC. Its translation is CASSLLGGASYEQYF.

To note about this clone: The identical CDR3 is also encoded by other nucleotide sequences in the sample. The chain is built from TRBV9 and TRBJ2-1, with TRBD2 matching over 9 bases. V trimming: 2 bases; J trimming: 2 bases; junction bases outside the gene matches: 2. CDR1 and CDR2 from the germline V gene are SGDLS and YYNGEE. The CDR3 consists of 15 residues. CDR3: CASSVGGGAYNEQFF. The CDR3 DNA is TGTGCCAGCAGCGTGGGCGGGGGGGCCTACAATGAGCAGTTCTTC.

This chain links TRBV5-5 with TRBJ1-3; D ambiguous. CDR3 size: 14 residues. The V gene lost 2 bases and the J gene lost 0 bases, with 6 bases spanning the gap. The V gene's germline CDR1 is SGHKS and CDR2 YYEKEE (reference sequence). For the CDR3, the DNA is TGTGCCAGCAGCTTAGGGAGCTCTGGAAACACCATATATTTT. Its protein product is CASSLGSSGNTIYF.